These 21 T cell receptor beta chains were all obtained from the same sample, sequenced in a study of T cells in Graves' hyperthyroidism and ophthalmopathy. Using RNA transcripts as the source, TCR beta CDR3 regions were amplified. HTBI primers were the set used in a first-round RT-PCR of the TCR CDR3. TCRdb re-analysed the multiplex PCR reads in MiXCR, keeping a single row per CDR3 protein. The sample includes hundreds of thousands of distinct CDR3 sequences, roughly a third of them seen just once. Specimen: blood. These receptors came from a woman between 40 and 50 years old with Graves' hyperthyroidism.

This chain links TRBV6-5 with TRBJ2-6; 7 nucleotides match TRBD1. The CDR3 is 20 amino acids. CDR1 and CDR2 (germline): MNHEY, SVGAGI. Trimming at V came to 0 bases and at J to 2 bases, leaving 13 bases not matched to a gene. CDR3 residues: CASSYSFQGQTFAGANVLTF. In nucleotides, the CDR3 is TGTGCCAGCAGTTACTCGTTTCAGGGACAGACGTTCGCTGGGGCCAACGTCCTGACTTTC.

This clonotype was recorded a few times. Written as DNA, the CDR3 is TGCGCCAGCAGCCAAGCGGGGGGGGCTAGCGGCTACACCTTC. Encoded protein: CASSQAGGASGYTF. This chain links TRBV4-1 with TRBJ1-2, with a possible D match to TRBD1 (6 bases). Germline assignment: CDR1 MGHRA and CDR2 YSYEKL. The CDR3 has 14 amino acids. With 1 base removed from V and 8 bases from J, the gap between germline ends came to 14 bases.

This clonotype was counted at least ten times. The rearrangement joins TRBV20-1 to TRBJ2-5; 8 bases map to TRBD2. With 1 base clipped from V and 2 bases from J, the junction kept 9 bases outside the gene matches. The CDR3 is 16 amino acids. Germline values: CDR1 DFQATT, CDR2 SNEGSKA (reference sequence). The CDR3 DNA follows: TGCAGTGCTAGAGGCTTCGCGGGAGGCCTACAAGAGACCCAGTACTTC. Amino acid sequence: CSARGFAGGLQETQYF.

This clonotype was observed at least ten times. V is TRBV12-3 or TRBV12-4 and J is TRBJ1-5; the D gene is possibly TRBD1 (5 bases). Trimming removed 2 bases at V and 6 bases at J, with 14 bases between. CDR3 length equals 15 residues. CDR3 nucleotides: TGTGCCAGCAGTTTAATTCGGGGCGCAGGTCAGCCCCAGCATTTT. It encodes CASSLIRGAGQPQHF.

The rearrangement joins TRBV19 to TRBJ2-5; TRBD1 aligns across 8 bases. Per the germline V gene, CDR1 is LNHDA and CDR2 is SQIVND (reference sequence). J was trimmed by 9 bases and V by 5 bases; bases with no gene match: 8. This CDR3 comprises 13 residues. CDR3 in amino acids: CASSPGQERPQYF. CDR3 DNA sequence: TGTGCCAGTAGTCCGGGACAGGAACGGCCCCAGTACTTC.

This clonotype occurred many times. CDR3 in DNA: TGCGCCAGCAGCCAAGACCGCGGGGGCTACACCTTC. This codes for CASSQDRGGYTF. The gene calls are TRBV4-3 and TRBJ1-2; D gene unclear. The germline gives CDR1 LGHNA, CDR2 YSLEER. The CDR3 has 12 amino acids. V was trimmed by 0 bases and J by 8 bases, leaving 7 bases between them.

This clonotype was observed a few times. The chain carries TRBV7-2 and TRBJ2-7; the match to TRBD2 covers 8 bases. The V gene end was trimmed by 3 bases and the J gene end by 0 bases; junction bases not matched to a gene: 7. The CDR3 contains 16 residues. Germline V CDR1 and CDR2: SGHTA, FQGNSA. This CDR3 reads CASSLDGGRSSYEQYF. CDR3 coding DNA: TGTGCCAGCAGCTTGGATGGCGGGAGGAGCTCCTACGAGCAGTACTTC.

V usage is TRBV29-1 and J usage is TRBJ2-6; 10 bases fit TRBD1. After removal of 6 bases from V and 11 bases from J, the junction contained 4 bases not matched to a gene. Germline assignment: CDR1 SQVTM and CDR2 ANQGSEA. This CDR3 has 12 residues. The CDR3 sequence is CSVKTGGYVLTF. DNA for the CDR3: TGCAGCGTGAAGACAGGGGGCTACGTCCTGACTTTC.

This clonotype was counted many times. The V gene is TRBV7-2, the J gene TRBJ2-7; D ambiguous. The CDR3 spans 11 residues. Between the trimmed V and J ends, which lost 3 bases and 9 bases, there was a span of 9 bases. Germline CDR1 reads SGHTA; CDR2 reads FQGNSA. The CDR3 nucleotides are TGTGCCAGCAGCTTCGGTGCCGTGCAGTACTTC. Translation gives CASSFGAVQYF.

The chain couples TRBV19 to TRBJ1-1, with D unresolved. Germline lookup yields CDR1 LNHDA and CDR2 SQIVND (reference sequence). The CDR3 is 14 amino acids. Trimming took off 4 bases at V and 3 bases at J, with 12 bases between the two ends. Written as DNA, the CDR3 is TGTGCCAGTAGTAATAACAGAATCGACACTGAAGCTTTCTTT. It encodes CASSNNRIDTEAFF.

V gene TRBV5-5 combines with J gene TRBJ2-7, with TRBD2 as a possible D gene (7 bases). CDR3 length: 16 residues. Germline CDR1 is SGHKS and CDR2 is YYEKEE (reference sequence). V lost 5 bases, J lost 2 bases, and 20 bases lay in between. The CDR3 DNA reads TGTGCCAGCAGTTTATACCAAACCGGGGGGCCCTACGAGCAGTACTTC. Its translation: CASSLYQTGGPYEQYF.

This clonotype is a singleton in its sample. V is TRBV28 and J is TRBJ1-4, with 7 bases lining up with TRBD1. Per germline, CDR1 MDHEN and CDR2 SYDVKM. The V and J ends lost 7 bases and 6 bases, in that order; junction bases with no gene match: 8. There are 14 residues in the CDR3. The CDR3 DNA sequence: TGTGCCAGCAATGAGGGGGCCAGTCATGAAAAACTGTTTTTT. It translates to CASNEGASHEKLFF.

This clonotype was counted at least ten times. The rearrangement joins TRBV19 to TRBJ2-5, with a tentative D call TRBD1 (5 bases). In germline, CDR1 is LNHDA, CDR2 SQIVND (reference sequence). The germline V and J ends were trimmed by 5 bases and 3 bases, with 10 bases remaining between them. The CDR3 extends over 13 amino acids. The CDR3 region is CASSSQGEETQYF. In nucleotides, the CDR3 is TGTGCCAGTAGTTCGCAGGGCGAAGAGACCCAGTACTTC.

The chain combines TRBV7-6 with TRBJ2-5; TRBD2 agrees at 8 bases. In germline, CDR1 is SGHVS, CDR2 FNYEAQ. Losses at the gene ends were 8 bases for V and 3 bases for J; bases not matched to a gene: 8. The CDR3 covers 14 residues. CDR3 sequence reads: CASFSGAEEETQYF. The CDR3 region has the DNA TGTGCCAGCTTTAGCGGGGCGGAAGAAGAGACCCAGTACTTC.

This sequence joins TRBV7-8 and TRBJ1-1, with TRBD1 identical over 8 bases. CDR3 length: 16 residues. V trimming: 5 bases; J trimming: 3 bases; junction bases outside the gene matches: 11. CDR1 SGHVS and CDR2 FQNEAQ come from the germline V gene. This CDR3 is CASSQGRAGGYTEAFF. CDR3 sequence (DNA): TGTGCCAGCAGCCAAGGGCGGGCAGGGGGCTACACTGAAGCTTTCTTT.

The rearrangement joins TRBV6-5 to TRBJ1-4, with TRBD1 as a possible D gene (5 bases). The CDR3 consists of 14 residues. The germline gives CDR1 MNHEY, CDR2 SVGAGI. The V end was cut by 2 bases, the J end by 8 bases, with 12 bases between. The CDR3 reads CASSYEQGREKLFF. In nucleotides, the CDR3 is TGTGCCAGCAGTTACGAGCAGGGTAGGGAAAAACTGTTTTTT.

The gene calls are TRBV2 and TRBJ1-2, with D unclear. CDR3 length: 13 residues. V gave up 5 bases and J gave up 4 bases, with 11 bases separating them. The germline CDR1 and CDR2 sequences are SNHLY and FYNNEI. The CDR3 DNA follows: TGTGCCAGCAGTTTGGCAGCCAGCTATGGCTACACCTTC. Translation: CASSLAASYGYTF.

This clonotype was counted only a few times. The rearrangement links TRBV6-4 to TRBJ2-2, with D tentatively TRBD1 (6 bases). V lost 5 bases and J 5 bases, leaving 12 bases between the germline ends. The CDR3 spans 14 residues. CDR1 is MRHNA and CDR2 is SNTAGT in the germline V gene. The CDR3 DNA is TGTGCCAGCAGTCCCGACAGGATGACCGGGGAGCTGTTTTTT. It specifies CASSPDRMTGELFF.

This clonotype turned up a few times. The rearrangement uses TRBV7-3 and TRBJ1-6; TRBD1 agrees at 7 bases. The length of the CDR3 is 13 residues. Germline assignment: CDR1 SGHTA and CDR2 FQGTGA. V lost 6 bases, J lost 9 bases, and 5 bases stayed unmatched. The CDR3 DNA reads as TGTGCCAGCAGTTTGACAGGGAGTTCACCCCTCCACTTT. Encoded protein: CASSLTGSSPLHF. Using reference TRBV7-3 and TRBJ1-6 for the parts outside the CDR3, the full variable domain is GAGVSQTPSNKVTEKGKYVELRCDPISGHTALYWYRQSLGQGPEFLIYFQGTGAADDSGLPNDRFFAVRPEGSVSTLKIQRTERGDSAVYLCASSLTGSSPLHFGNGTRLTVT.

This clonotype was observed many times. The chain joins TRBV6-6 to TRBJ1-6, with D uncertain. The CDR3 covers 12 residues. V was cut by 5 bases and J by 10 bases, with 9 bases left in between. Germline V gene lookup returns CDR1 MNHNY and CDR2 SVGAGI (reference sequence). The CDR3 here is CASSPGESPLHF. DNA of the CDR3: TGTGCCAGCAGTCCCGGAGAGTCACCCCTCCACTTT.

Concerning this clonotype: This may be a read error: a much more frequent sequence differs by one nucleotide. The J gene is TRBJ1-4, the V gene TRBV7-9; the match to TRBD1 covers 9 bases. Germline V CDR1 and CDR2: SEHNR, FQNEAQ (reference sequence). The CDR3 spans 14 residues. This chain's CDR3 is CASTPPGGQGKPFF. CDR3 DNA: TGTGCCAGCACCCCCCCGGGGGGACAGGGAAAACCGTTTTTT.